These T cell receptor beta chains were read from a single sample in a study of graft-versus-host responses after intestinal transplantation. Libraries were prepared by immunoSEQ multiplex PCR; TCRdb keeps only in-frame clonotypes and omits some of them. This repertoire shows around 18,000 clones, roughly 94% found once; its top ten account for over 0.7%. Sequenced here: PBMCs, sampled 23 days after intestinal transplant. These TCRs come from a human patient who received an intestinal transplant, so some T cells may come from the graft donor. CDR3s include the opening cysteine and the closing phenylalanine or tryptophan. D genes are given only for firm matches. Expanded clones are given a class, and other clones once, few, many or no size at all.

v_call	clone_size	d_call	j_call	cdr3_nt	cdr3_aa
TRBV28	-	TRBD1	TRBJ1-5	TGTGCCAGCAGAAACGCCGGGACAGGGATCAATCAGCCCCAGCATTTT	CASRNAGTGINQPQHF
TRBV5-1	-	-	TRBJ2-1	TGCGCCAGCAGCTTGGTGGGAGGAGGGTCCTACAATGAGCAGTTCTTC	CASSLVGGGSYNEQFF
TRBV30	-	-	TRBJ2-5	TGTGCCTGGAGTACGTTCAACAAAGAGACCCAGTACTTC	CAWSTFNKETQYF
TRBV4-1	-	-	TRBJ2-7	TGCGCCAGCAGCCAAGAAACAGCGGAGGCCTACGAGCAGTACTTC	CASSQETAEAYEQYF
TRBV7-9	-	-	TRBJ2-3	TGTGCCAGCAGCTCCCCGGGACAAATTGGACCAGATACGCAGTATTTT	CASSSPGQIGPDTQYF
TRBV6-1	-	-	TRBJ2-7	TGTGCCAGCAGTGAAGGGGGGGTCGGCGAGCAGTACTTC	CASSEGGVGEQYF
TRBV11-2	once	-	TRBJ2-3	TGTGCCAGCAGCCCCGAGGGTCTCGCAACAGATACGCAGTATTTT	CASSPEGLATDTQYF
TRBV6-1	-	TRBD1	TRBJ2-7	TGTGCCAGCAGGAACAGGGGGCTTAGGTACGAGCAGTACTTC	CASRNRGLRYEQYF
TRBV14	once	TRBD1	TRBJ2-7	TGTGCCAGCAGCCGAGGACAGGGAGGCTACGAGCAGTACTTC	CASSRGQGGYEQYF
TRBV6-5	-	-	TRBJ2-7	TGTGCCAGCAGTTATACAGGGGTGGGAGGTAGCGAGCAGTACTTC	CASSYTGVGGSEQYF
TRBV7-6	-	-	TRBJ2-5	TGTGCCAGCAGCTTAGCTGAGACCCAGTACTTC	CASSLAETQYF
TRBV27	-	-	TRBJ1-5	TGTGCCAGCAGTCCGACAGTGTCGCATAGCAATCAGCCCCAGCATTTT	CASSPTVSHSNQPQHF
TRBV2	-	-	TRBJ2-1	TGTGCCAGCAGTGGCGGGATTTACAATGAGCAGTTCTTC	CASSGGIYNEQFF
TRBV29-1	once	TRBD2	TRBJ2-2	TGCAGCGTTGAAGTATCAGCGGGGGACACCGGGGAGCTGTTTTTT	CSVEVSAGDTGELFF
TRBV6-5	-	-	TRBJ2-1	TGTGCCAGCAGGCCAGTAGCGGCCGCATGGAATGAGCAGTTCTTC	CASRPVAAAWNEQFF
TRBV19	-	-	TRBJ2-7	TGTGCCAGTAGTATTGAACAGCACTACGAGCAGTACTTC	CASSIEQHYEQYF
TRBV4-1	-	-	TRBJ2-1	TGCGCCAGCAGCCAAGGGAATGAGCAGTTCTTC	CASSQGNEQFF
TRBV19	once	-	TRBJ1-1	TGTGCCAGTAGTACTCATTTCCGGGAGATAGAAGCTTTCTTT	CASSTHFREIEAFF
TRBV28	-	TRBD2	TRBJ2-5	TGTGCCAGCAGCCCCGGGACTAGCGGGAGAGGGGACCAAGAGACCCAGTACTTC	CASSPGTSGRGDQETQYF
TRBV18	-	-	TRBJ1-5	TGTGCCAGCTCACGCGGGCAGGGGAAGGGCAATCAGCCCCAGCATTTT	CASSRGQGKGNQPQHF
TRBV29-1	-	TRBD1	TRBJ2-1	TGCAGCGTTGAAAGTCAGGGGGCGGTTCACAATGAGCAGTTCTTC	CSVESQGAVHNEQFF
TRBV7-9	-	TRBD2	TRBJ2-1	TGTGCCAGCAGCTTAATAGCGGGATTTGATGATGAGCAGTTCTTC	CASSLIAGFDDEQFF
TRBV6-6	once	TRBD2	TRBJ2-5	TGTGCCAGCAGTCCGGGACTACCGGAGACCCAGTACTTC	CASSPGLPETQYF
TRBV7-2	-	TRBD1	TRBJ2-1	TGTGCCAGCAGCTTATATTTGGGGGACAGCACCGATGAGCAGTTCTTC	CASSLYLGDSTDEQFF
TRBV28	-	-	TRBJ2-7	TGTGCCAGCAGTCCGTCGACGGAAAGCTCCTACGAGCAGTACTTC	CASSPSTESSYEQYF
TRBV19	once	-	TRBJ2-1	TGTGCCAGTAGGGACCTCAGGTGGAGCTCCTACAATGAGCAGTTCTTC	CASRDLRWSSYNEQFF
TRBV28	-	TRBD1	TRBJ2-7	TGTGCCAGCAGTTACGTCCGAGTCGACAGGGGAACCTACGAGCAGTACTTC	CASSYVRVDRGTYEQYF
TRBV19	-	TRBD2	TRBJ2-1	TGTGCCAGTAGTATGGGCCTAGCGGCATACAATGAGCAGTTCTTC	CASSMGLAAYNEQFF
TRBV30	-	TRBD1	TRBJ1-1	TGTGCCTGGGATGGGGACAGCTCCTACACTGAAGCTTTCTTT	CAWDGDSSYTEAFF